Below are 20 T cell receptor beta chains sequenced from a single sample in a study of T cell repertoires in cytomegalovirus infection. TCRdb reprocessed the reads with MiXCR, giving one entry per CDR3 protein. Among 69,000 or so distinct CDR3 sequences listed, 28% were seen once. These TCRs' antigens remain unknown. The source material was CD8+ T cells from cultured PBMCs, sampled from culture after CMV antigen stimulation. These receptors all come from a human donor in good health (CMV status not recorded). Some clones in this sample may be carry-over from other donors' samples.

Many counts were recorded for this clonotype. V is TRBV7-8 and J is TRBJ1-4; 7 bases line up with TRBD1. The CDR3 length is 16 residues. Germline V gene sequence: CDR1 SGHVS, CDR2 FQNEAQ. Germline trimming cut 5 bases from V and 3 bases from J; bases unmatched to any gene: 9. The chain's CDR3 is CASSPAAGGANEKLFF. The CDR3 DNA reads as TGTGCCAGCAGCCCCGCCGCAGGGGGAGCTAATGAAAAACTGTTTTTT. The variable domain in full, completed from reference TRBV7-8 and TRBJ1-4, reads GAGVSQSPRYKVAKRGQDVALRCDPISGHVSLFWYQQALGQGPEFLTYFQNEAQLDKSGLPSDRFFAERPEGSVSTLKIQRTQQEDSAVYLCASSPAAGGANEKLFFGSGTQLSVL.

This clonotype has just one count. The chain recombines TRBV3-1 with TRBJ2-7; 9 bases are a match to TRBD2. Germline CDR1 LGHDT, CDR2 YNNKEL (reference sequence). The CDR3 spans 14 residues. The J segment lost 2 bases and the V segment lost 4 bases, leaving 3 bases of the junction unmatched. In DNA form, the CDR3 reads TGTGCCAGCAGCCTGACTAGCGGAGCCTACGAGCAGTACTTC. Translating it yields CASSLTSGAYEQYF.

Comments on this clonotype: At one end the junction does not follow the germline gene, possibly because of a read error. This chain joins TRBV7-3 and TRBJ2-7, with unresolved D. The CDR3 is 11 amino acids. Per germline, CDR1 SGHTA and CDR2 FQGTGA. The CDR3 reads CTSSSSYEQYF. The CDR3 bases are TGTACCAGCAGCTCCTCCTACGAGCAGTACTTC.

The chain recombines TRBV5-1 with TRBJ2-7; D is undetermined. Trimming shortened V by 4 bases and J by 7 bases, and 9 bases separated the two germline ends. Germline loops: CDR1 SGHRS, CDR2 YFSETQ. The CDR3 runs to 11 residues. The CDR3 DNA sequence: TGCGCCAGCAGCGGACGTGGAGAGCAGTACTTC. Translating gives CASSGRGEQYF.

The gene calls are TRBV7-3 and TRBJ2-3; 9 bases align to TRBD1. V dropped 5 bases and J dropped 4; count of bases not matched to a gene: 7. The CDR3 runs to 15 residues. CDR1 and CDR2 from the germline V gene are SGHTA and FQGTGA. CDR3 DNA sequence: TGTGCCAGCAGCACACAGGGGGCCGCAGCAGATACGCAGTATTTT. Residues: CASSTQGAAADTQYF.

In this sample, this clonotype turned up a few times. V gene TRBV27 combines with J gene TRBJ2-1, with TRBD2 matching 12 bases. The germline CDR1 and CDR2 sequences are MNHEY and SMNVEV (reference sequence). V lost 5 bases and J lost 0; bases outside the gene matches: 5. CDR3 size: 17 residues. Here the CDR3 reads CASSHPSGGDSYNEQFF. The CDR3 bases are TGTGCCAGCAGTCACCCTAGCGGGGGGGACTCCTACAATGAGCAGTTCTTC.

V is TRBV6-5 and J is TRBJ1-1; the D is unclear. The length of the CDR3 is 13 residues. V was shortened by 4 bases and J by 1 base, with 7 bases between the two germline ends. Germline assignment: CDR1 MNHEY and CDR2 SVGAGI. CDR3 nucleotide sequence: TGTGCCAGCAGTTGGCGAGCGAACACTGAAGCTTTCTTT. Its translation: CASSWRANTEAFF.

This clonotype appeared a few times. CDR3 nucleotides: TGTGCCAGTGCCTCCGGGACAGGGGGGTACGAGCAGTACTTC. Its translation: CASASGTGGYEQYF. V usage is TRBV27 and J usage is TRBJ2-7; 11 bases are a match to TRBD1. The CDR3 loop spans 14 amino acids. Per germline, CDR1 MNHEY and CDR2 SMNVEV (reference sequence). The trim removed 9 bases at V and 4 bases at J, leaving 8 bases unmatched.

The chain employs TRBV27 and TRBJ2-7; 10 nucleotides line up with TRBD1. The CDR3 spans 15 residues. J gave up 5 bases and V 6 bases, and 10 bases lay outside the gene matches. CDR1 and CDR2 from the germline V gene are MNHEY and SMNVEV (reference sequence). The CDR3 loop reads CASSMDPGQGNEQYF. The CDR3 DNA follows: TGTGCCAGCAGCATGGACCCGGGACAGGGGAACGAGCAGTACTTC.

This rearrangement joins TRBV28 to TRBJ1-4; possible D gene TRBD1, 5 bases. Germline CDR1 reads MDHEN; CDR2 reads SYDVKM. The CDR3 extends over 15 amino acids. V was cut by 5 bases and J by 3 bases, with 13 bases left in between. CDR3 nucleotide sequence: TGTGCCAGCAGTCTCTCGGGGGGAGCTAATGAAAAACTGTTTTTT. This codes for CASSLSGGANEKLFF.

The J gene is TRBJ1-2, the V gene TRBV9; D call uncertain. The germline CDR1 and CDR2 sequences are SGDLS and YYNGEE. V dropped 0 bases and J dropped 4 bases, with 10 bases sitting between them. The CDR3 runs to 14 residues. The CDR3 DNA follows: TGTGCCAGCAGCGTAGGTGGCTCCACCTATGGCTACACCTTC. As protein: CASSVGGSTYGYTF.

The rearrangement uses TRBV9 and TRBJ2-5; D may correspond to TRBD1 or TRBD2 (5 bases each). The CDR3 consists of 15 residues. Trimming took 3 bases from V and 1 from J, leaving 13 bases between them. From germline, CDR1 is SGDLS and CDR2 YYNGEE. The CDR3 DNA sequence: TGTGCCAGCAGCGGGTCGGGACGCCCCCAAGAGACCCAGTACTTC. Protein sequence: CASSGSGRPQETQYF.

This sequence joins TRBV5-4 and TRBJ2-2, with no clear D. Trimming pared 1 base from V and 4 bases from J, leaving 11 bases between. The CDR3 contains 15 residues. Looked up from germline, CDR1 is SGHNT and CDR2 is YYREEE (reference sequence). This CDR3 reads CASSLIEVGTGELFF. In nucleotides, the CDR3 is TGTGCCAGCAGCTTGATTGAAGTTGGCACCGGGGAGCTGTTTTTT. The variable domain in full, with the rest retrieved from reference TRBV5-4 and TRBJ2-2, is ETGVTQSPTHLIKTRGQQVTLRCSSQSGHNTVSWYQQALGQGPQFIFQYYREEENGRGNFPPRFSGLQFPNYSSELNVNALELDDSALYLCASSLIEVGTGELFFGEGSRLTVL.

This clonotype was seen a few times. The rearrangement joins TRBV20-1 to TRBJ2-1, with 9 bases that match TRBD1. V shed 3 bases and J 7 bases; nucleotides not matched to a gene: 4. Per germline, CDR1 DFQATT and CDR2 SNEGSKA (reference sequence). The CDR3 is made up of 13 amino acids. For the CDR3, the DNA is TGCAGTGCTAGGGGGGACAGGGAGAATGAGCAGTTCTTC. Translating it yields CSARGDRENEQFF.

The chain joins TRBV27 to TRBJ2-3, with D perhaps assigned TRBD1 or TRBD2 (5 bases each). CDR3 size: 14 residues. V dropped 3 bases and J dropped 2 bases, with 9 bases sitting between them. Germline-derived CDR1 and CDR2 are MNHEY and SMNVEV (reference sequence). The CDR3 region is CASSLGTYTDTQYF. The CDR3 DNA follows: TGTGCCAGCAGTTTGGGGACCTACACAGATACGCAGTATTTT.

J is TRBJ2-1 and V is TRBV24-1; maybe TRBD1 (6 bases). V was clipped by 3 bases and J by 7 bases, with 12 bases between them. This CDR3 is built from 14 residues. The germline CDR1 and CDR2 sequences are KGHDR and SFDVKD. This CDR3 is CATSDETGKNEQFF. The CDR3, as DNA: TGTGCCACCAGTGATGAAACAGGGAAAAATGAGCAGTTCTTC.

This clonotype has at least ten counts. V gene TRBV19 combines with J gene TRBJ1-3; unclear D gene. CDR1 and CDR2 from the germline V gene are LNHDA and SQIVND (reference sequence). The V gene lost 3 bases and the J gene lost 4 bases, with 19 bases spanning the gap. The CDR3 is 17 amino acids. CDR3: CASSILDILTSGNTIYF. As DNA, the CDR3 is TGTGCCAGTAGTATCTTAGACATCCTGACGTCCGGAAACACCATATATTTT.

The chain links TRBV2 to TRBJ2-1; perhaps TRBD1 as D (5 bases). V was shortened by 8 bases and J by 5 bases, with 7 bases between the two germline ends. The CDR3 runs 11 residues. CDR1 and CDR2 from the germline V gene are SNHLY and FYNNEI. As DNA, the CDR3 is TGTGCCAGCGACAGTAACAATGAGCAGTTCTTC. This codes for CASDSNNEQFF.

The rearrangement uses TRBV11-3 and TRBJ2-7; D unclear. Germline loops: CDR1 SGHNT, CDR2 YENEEA. The CDR3 covers 16 residues. Trimming removed 5 bases at V and 2 bases at J, with 19 bases between. The CDR3 loop is CASSGPGQATPYEQYF. DNA for the CDR3: TGTGCCAGCAGCGGACCGGGCCAGGCCACACCCTACGAGCAGTACTTC.

In regard to this clonotype: This sequence may be a read error, since a much larger clone differs from it by one base. The chain is built from TRBV11-3 and TRBJ2-1, with 10 bases identical to TRBD2. Germline V gene sequence: CDR1 SGHNT, CDR2 YENEEA. The CDR3 extends over 20 amino acids. In DNA, the CDR3 is TGTGCCTGCAGCTTAGATCCGCGTAAGCGGGGGGGGAGCTCCTACAATGAGCAGTTCTTC. Translated, it gives CACSLDPRKRGGSSYNEQFF.